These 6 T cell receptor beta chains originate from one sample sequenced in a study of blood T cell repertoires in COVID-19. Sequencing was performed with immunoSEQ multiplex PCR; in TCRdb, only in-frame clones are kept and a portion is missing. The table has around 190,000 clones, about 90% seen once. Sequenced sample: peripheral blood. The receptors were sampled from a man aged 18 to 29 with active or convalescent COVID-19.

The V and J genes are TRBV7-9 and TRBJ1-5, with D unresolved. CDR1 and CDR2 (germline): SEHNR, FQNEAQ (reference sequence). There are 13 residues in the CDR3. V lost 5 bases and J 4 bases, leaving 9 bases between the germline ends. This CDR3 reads CASSVTGNQPQHF. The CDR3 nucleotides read TGTGCCAGCAGCGTAACGGGTAATCAGCCCCAGCATTTT.

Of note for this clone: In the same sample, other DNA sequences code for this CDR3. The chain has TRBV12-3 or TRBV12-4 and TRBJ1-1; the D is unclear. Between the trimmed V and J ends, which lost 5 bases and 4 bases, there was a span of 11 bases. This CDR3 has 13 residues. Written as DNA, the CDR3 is TGTGCCAGCAGTCGAACCGGAGGCACTGAAGCTTTCTTT. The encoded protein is CASSRTGGTEAFF.

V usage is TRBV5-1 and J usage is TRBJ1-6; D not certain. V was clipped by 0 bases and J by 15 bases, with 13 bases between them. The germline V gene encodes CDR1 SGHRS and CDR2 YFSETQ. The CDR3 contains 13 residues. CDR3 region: CASSLEAGRDLHF. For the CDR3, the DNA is TGCGCCAGCAGCTTGGAAGCGGGGAGGGACCTCCACTTT.

Written as DNA, the CDR3 is TGTGCCAGCGGACAGGGGGGCCTGGGCACTGAAGCTTTCTTT. Encoded protein: CASGQGGLGTEAFF. This chain joins TRBV19 and TRBJ1-1; TRBD1 agrees at 10 bases. V lost 9 bases, J lost 4 bases, and 8 bases stayed unmatched. Germline CDR1 LNHDA, CDR2 SQIVND (reference sequence). The CDR3 contains 14 residues.

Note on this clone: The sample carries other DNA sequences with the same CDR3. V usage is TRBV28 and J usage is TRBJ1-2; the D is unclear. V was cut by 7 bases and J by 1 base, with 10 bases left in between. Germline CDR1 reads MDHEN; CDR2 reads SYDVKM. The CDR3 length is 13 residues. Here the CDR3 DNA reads TGTGCCAGCACCCTCGAGGTTAACTATGGCTACACCTTC. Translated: CASTLEVNYGYTF.

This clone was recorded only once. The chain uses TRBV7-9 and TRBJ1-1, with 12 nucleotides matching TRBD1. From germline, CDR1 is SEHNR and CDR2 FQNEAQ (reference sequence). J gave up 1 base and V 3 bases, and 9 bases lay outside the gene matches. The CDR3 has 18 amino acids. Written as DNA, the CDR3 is TGTGCCAGCAGCTTCCGGCTGAGGGACAGGGGGCCGAACACTGAAGCTTTCTTT. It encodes CASSFRLRDRGPNTEAFF.